One sample yielded the 15 T cell receptor beta chains listed below, sequenced in a study of CD8+CD57+ T cells in acquired aplastic anemia. The template used for profiling TCR beta VDJ and CDR3 was genomic DNA. TCRdb used MiXCR to reprocess the reads, holding one entry per CDR3 protein. The sample yields under 250,000 distinct CDR3 sequences, 30% to 40% seen once. Sequenced material: sorted CD4+, CD8+, or CD8+CD57+ T cells (not recorded which) from PBMCs. The receptor set was obtained from a human donor in good health, serving as a control.

A note on this clonotype: The CDR3 carries no conserved terminal phenylalanine or tryptophan, so it likely arises from a read error. The chain recombines TRBV2 with TRBJ1-2, with no clear D. Trimming removed 2 bases from V and 1 base from J, with 17 bases in between. Germline V gene data show CDR1 as SNHLY and CDR2 as FYNNEI. The CDR3 has 17 residues. The CDR3 sequence is CASSESTSDGYNYGYTL. CDR3 nucleotide sequence: TGTGCCAGCAGTGAATCGACTTCGGACGGATATAACTATGGCTACACCCTC.

This clonotype was counted at least ten times. This chain uses TRBV11-1 with TRBJ2-1; TRBD1 aligns across 9 bases. Germline lookup yields CDR1 SGHAT and CDR2 FQDESV (reference sequence). Trimming cost V 5 bases and J 7 bases; bases outside gene matches: 9. The CDR3 runs 15 residues. As DNA, the CDR3 is TGTGCCAGCAGCATCGCCGGGACAGGGTCGAATGAGCAGTTCTTC. Protein sequence: CASSIAGTGSNEQFF. Complete variable domain (other parts from reference TRBV11-1 and TRBJ2-1): EAEVAQSPRYKITEKSQAVAFWCDPISGHATLYWYRQILGQGPELLVQFQDESVVDDSQLPKDRFSAERLKGVDSTLKIQPAELGDSAMYLCASSIAGTGSNEQFFGPGTRLTVL.

This clonotype was recorded many times. CDR3 residues: CASSQGQGRSEQYF. The CDR3 nucleotides are TGCGCCAGCAGCCAGGGACAGGGGAGATCCGAGCAGTACTTC. This rearrangement joins TRBV5-1 to TRBJ2-7; 10 bases agree with TRBD1. This CDR3 has 14 residues. Germline V gives CDR1 SGHRS, CDR2 YFSETQ. The junction had 7 bases not matched to a gene; V was cut back by 4 bases and J by 6 bases.

This clonotype was seen many times. V is TRBV5-1 and J is TRBJ2-7; D gene ambiguous. V was pared by 1 base and J by 5 bases, with 4 bases between. The CDR3 runs to 11 residues. Germline CDR1 reads SGHRS; CDR2 reads YFSETQ. CDR3 residues: CASSLLNEQYF. The CDR3 DNA sequence: TGCGCCAGCAGCTTGCTGAACGAGCAGTACTTC.

This clonotype has just one count. The gene calls are TRBV20-1 and TRBJ2-7, with a weak D call TRBD2 (6 bases). In germline, CDR1 is DFQATT, CDR2 SNEGSKA (reference sequence). This CDR3 is built from 13 residues. The V and J ends lost 5 bases and 2 bases respectively, with 13 bases between them. The CDR3 is CSAAGQDAYEQYF. The CDR3 DNA reads as TGCAGTGCTGCGGGGCAGGACGCCTACGAGCAGTACTTC.

This clonotype has ten or more counts. The chain employs TRBV20-1 and TRBJ1-5, with D tentatively TRBD1 (5 bases). CDR3 size: 14 residues. Germline assignment: CDR1 DFQATT and CDR2 SNEGSKA (reference sequence). V gave up 6 bases and J gave up 3 bases, with 15 bases separating them. The CDR3 bases are TGCAGTGCCCAAAGGGGTTCCCCCAATCAGCCCCAGCATTTT. Its protein product is CSAQRGSPNQPQHF.

This clonotype was picked up many times. The chain carries TRBV20-1 and TRBJ2-7; the D gene is possibly TRBD2 (5 bases). CDR3 size: 12 residues. The germline V gene has CDR1 DFQATT and CDR2 SNEGSKA (reference sequence). Between the trimmed V and J ends, which lost 4 bases and 7 bases, there was a span of 14 bases. The CDR3 DNA reads TGCAGTGCTAAACGGGTGCCGGGGGAGCAGTACTTC. Its protein is CSAKRVPGEQYF.

There are many counts of this clonotype. V is TRBV19 and J is TRBJ2-7, with D possibly being TRBD2 (6 bases). The CDR3 extends over 14 amino acids. Germline CDR1 is LNHDA and CDR2 is SQIVND (reference sequence). Trimming shortened V by 2 bases and J by 4 bases, and 12 bases separated the two germline ends. CDR3 amino acids: CASSIFGRGYEQYF. As DNA, the CDR3 is TGTGCCAGTAGTATATTTGGGCGGGGTTACGAGCAGTACTTC.

This clonotype was counted a single time. The chain joins TRBV15 to TRBJ2-3; D might be TRBD2 (5 bases). CDR1 is LNHNV and CDR2 is YYDKDF in the germline V gene (reference sequence). Trimming stripped 4 bases from V and 2 bases from J, with 13 bases between. The CDR3 is made up of 15 amino acids. Here the CDR3 DNA reads TGTGCCACCAGCAACCCGGGCCGGGACACAGATACGCAGTATTTT. Its protein product is CATSNPGRDTDTQYF. Filled out from reference TRBV15 and TRBJ2-3, the complete variable domain reads DAMVIQNPRYQVTQFGKPVTLSCSQTLNHNVMYWYQQKSSQAPKLLFHYYDKDFNNEADTPDNFQSRRPNTSFCFLDIRSPGLGDTAMYLCATSNPGRDTDTQYFGPGTRLTVL.

This chain connects TRBV5-1 to TRBJ1-1, with 7 bases that match TRBD1. This CDR3 region has 12 residues. Per germline, CDR1 SGHRS and CDR2 YFSETQ. The trim removed 4 bases at V and 10 bases at J, leaving 7 bases unmatched. The CDR3 loop is CASSATGVGAFF. In DNA, the CDR3 is TGCGCCAGCAGCGCTACAGGGGTTGGAGCTTTCTTT. Variable domain in full (rest from reference TRBV5-1 and TRBJ1-1): KAGVTQTPRYLIKTRGQQVTLSCSPISGHRSVSWYQQTPGQGLQFLFEYFSETQRNKGNFPGRFSGRQFSNSRSEMNVSTLELGDSALYLCASSATGVGAFFGQGTRLTVV.

This clonotype appeared many times. The V and J genes are TRBV30 and TRBJ1-6; D unresolved. CDR3 length: 14 residues. Deletions cut 4 bases from V and 8 bases from J, with 15 bases between. Germline V gene data show CDR1 as GTSNPN and CDR2 as SVGIG (reference sequence). CDR3 nucleotide sequence: TGTGCCTGGAAGACCGCCCGTGGGGATTCACCCCTCCACTTT. Translated, it gives CAWKTARGDSPLHF.

The rearrangement joins TRBV12-3 or TRBV12-4 to TRBJ1-1, with D possibly matching TRBD1 (6 bases). V lost 5 bases, J lost 4 bases, and 14 bases lay in between. The CDR3 is 14 amino acids. CDR3 nucleotides: TGTGCCAGCAGTCTACGGGGGGCCGGCACTGAAGCTTTCTTT. It specifies CASSLRGAGTEAFF.

The chain has TRBV20-1 and TRBJ1-2, with 8 bases aligning to TRBD1. Trimming cost V 4 bases and J 6 bases; bases outside gene matches: 4. CDR3 length: 12 amino acids. Germline CDR1 DFQATT, CDR2 SNEGSKA (reference sequence). CDR3 DNA: TGCAGTGCTACCTGGGACAGGAATGGCTACACCTTC. Amino acid sequence: CSATWDRNGYTF.

This clonotype came up many times. The genes are TRBV6-1 and TRBJ2-7; a possible D gene is TRBD1 (6 bases). The V gene's germline CDR1 is MNHNS and CDR2 SASEGT. Trimming left V 7 bases short and J 0 bases short, with 10 bases between. The CDR3 sequence is 13 residues long. The chain's CDR3 is CASTRTDSYEQYF. CDR3 DNA: TGTGCCAGCACCCGGACAGACTCCTACGAGCAGTACTTC.

This clonotype was seen more than once but under ten times. The DNA for the CDR3 is TGCAGCGTGGGGACAGGGGGCGCGGACTATGGCTACACCTTC. It translates to CSVGTGGADYGYTF. The V call is TRBV29-1, the J call TRBJ1-2, with TRBD1 matching over 12 bases. Germline V gene sequence: CDR1 SQVTM, CDR2 ANQGSEA. The CDR3 contains 14 residues. J lost 3 bases, V lost 6 bases, and 5 bases had no gene match.